This TCR beta chain was sequenced during a study of cytomegalovirus exposure and HLA in healthy donors. It was with 60 Vbeta and 13 Jbeta primers that the PCR ran. Per the original methods: In a later analysis, about 9.9 million of tens of millions of unique beta chains occurred in at least two donors. Assay used: immunoSEQ multiplex PCR; TCRdb lists only in-frame clones, some missing. The D gene and trimming were derived from the DNA, and the V and J assignments and clone size from that table. The sample has about 150,000 clones, 70% to 80% seen once. CDR3 length equals 16 residues. Per the germline V gene, CDR1 is SEHNR and CDR2 is FQNEAQ (reference sequence). Trimming took off 5 bases at V and 3 bases at J, with 19 bases between the two ends.

The TCR sequence derives from a man aged 25 to 45 in good health and CMV-seropositive. This sequence joins TRBV7-9 and TRBJ1-1; the D gene is possibly TRBD1 (6 bases). Input material: PBMCs. CDR3 bases: TGTGCCAGCAGCCCGAGGGACGAAGGGGGAGACACTGAAGCTTTCTTT. Its protein product is CASSPRDEGGDTEAFF. Supplemented by reference TRBV7-9 and TRBJ1-1, the full variable domain reads DTGVSQNPRHKITKRGQNVTFRCDPISEHNRLYWYRQTLGQGPEFLTYFQNEAQLEKSRLLSDRFSAERPKGSFSTLEIQRTEQGDSAMYLCASSPRDEGGDTEAFFGQGTRLTVV.